The sequence of this TCR beta chain was determined in a study of T cell responses to AZD1222 COVID-19 vaccine. Data came from immunoSEQ multiplex PCR; TCRdb stores just in-frame clones and leaves some out. Among over 95,000 clones listed, about nine tenths were seen once. The CDR3 covers 15 residues. Germline V gene sequence: CDR1 MNHEY, CDR2 SMNVEV (reference sequence). Trimming took off 5 bases at V and 5 bases at J, with 16 bases between the two ends. The receptor was derived from an adult who received the AZD1222 COVID-19 vaccine. This specimen consisted of peripheral blood, obtained 28 days after the second AZD1222 dose. The V and J genes are TRBV27 and TRBJ1-3, with a possible D match to TRBD1 (5 bases). CDR3 loop: CASSPSSGSRNTIYF. The CDR3 DNA reads TGTGCCAGCAGTCCTTCGTCAGGGTCTCGAAACACCATATATTTT.